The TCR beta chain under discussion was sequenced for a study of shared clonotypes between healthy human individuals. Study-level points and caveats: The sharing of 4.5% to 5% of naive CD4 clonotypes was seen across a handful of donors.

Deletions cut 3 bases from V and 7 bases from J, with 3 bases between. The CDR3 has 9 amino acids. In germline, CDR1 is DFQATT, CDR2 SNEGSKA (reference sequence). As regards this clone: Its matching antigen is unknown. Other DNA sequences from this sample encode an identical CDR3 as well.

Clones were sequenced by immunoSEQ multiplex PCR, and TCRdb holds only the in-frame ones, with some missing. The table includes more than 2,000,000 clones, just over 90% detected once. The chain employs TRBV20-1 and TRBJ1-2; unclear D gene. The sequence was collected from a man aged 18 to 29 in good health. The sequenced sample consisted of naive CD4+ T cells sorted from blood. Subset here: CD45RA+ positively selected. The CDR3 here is CSASFGYTF. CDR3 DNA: TGCAGTGCTAGTTTTGGCTACACCTTC.